Presented here are 21 T cell receptor beta chains from one specimen sequenced in a study of blood T cell repertoires in COVID-19. Only in-frame clones appear in the TCRdb table, and some are missing; sequencing was by immunoSEQ multiplex PCR. The sample lists some 670,000 clones, 80% to 90% occurring once. The sample consisted of peripheral blood. These receptors were obtained from a woman aged 18 to 35 with acute or convalescent COVID-19.

As for this clone: Other DNA sequences of this sample code for an identical CDR3. The chain joins TRBV30 to TRBJ1-2, with 7 bases identical to TRBD1. Germline trimming cut 4 bases from V and 2 bases from J; bases unmatched to any gene: 4. Germline V lookup: CDR1 GTSNPN, CDR2 SVGIG (reference sequence). CDR3 size: 13 residues. CDR3 in amino acids: CAWTLGQNYGYTF. CDR3 in DNA: TGTGCCTGGACCCTGGGACAGAACTATGGCTACACCTTC.

V is TRBV2 and J is TRBJ2-2; 8 bases fit TRBD2. CDR3 length equals 13 residues. Germline V lookup: CDR1 SNHLY, CDR2 FYNNEI. Trimming cost V 5 bases and J 8 bases; bases outside gene matches: 4. CDR3 amino acids: CASSPGGRGELFF. DNA for the CDR3: TGTGCCAGCAGTCCGGGGGGGCGTGGGGAGCTGTTTTTT. Together with reference TRBV2 and TRBJ2-2, the CDR3 gives the full variable domain: EPEVTQTPSHQVTQMGQEVILRCVPISNHLYFYWYRQILGQKVEFLVSFYNNEISEKSEIFDDQFSVERPDGSNFTLKIRSTKLEDSAMYFCASSPGGRGELFFGEGSRLTVL.

The chain is built from TRBV30 and TRBJ1-2; 7 bases are a match to TRBD1. CDR3 length: 15 amino acids. CDR1 is GTSNPN and CDR2 is SVGIG in the germline V gene (reference sequence). The ends lost 7 bases at V and 4 bases at J; junction bases unmatched: 15. For the CDR3, the DNA is TGTGCCTCGACTCCCGGGACAGTTTCCCCCTATGGCTACACCTTC. This encodes CASTPGTVSPYGYTF.

A single count supports this clone. CDR3 in amino acids: CASSVGQRRWDGYTF. In DNA, the CDR3 is TGCGCCAGCAGCGTGGGACAGAGGCGGTGGGATGGCTACACCTTC. The chain couples TRBV5-1 to TRBJ1-2; TRBD1 matches at 7 bases. Trimming cost V 4 bases and J 6 bases; bases outside gene matches: 12. CDR1 is SGHRS, CDR2 YFSETQ, per germline. The CDR3 runs to 15 residues.

V and J are TRBV6-5 and TRBJ2-7; TRBD1 might be the D (7 bases). This CDR3 comprises 16 residues. Germline values: CDR1 MNHEY, CDR2 SVGAGI. Trimming took off 2 bases at V and 2 bases at J, with 16 bases between the two ends. CDR3 sequence: CASSYGGPGTAYEQYF. CDR3 in DNA: TGTGCCAGCAGTTACGGGGGGCCCGGGACAGCCTACGAGCAGTACTTC.

The chain carries TRBV3-1 (or the pseudogene TRBV3-2) and TRBJ2-1, with TRBD1 matching 8 bases. The CDR3 has 16 residues. Per the germline V gene, CDR1 is LGHDT and CDR2 is YNNKEL (reference sequence). With 4 bases clipped from V and 8 bases from J, the junction kept 13 bases outside the gene matches. Here the CDR3 DNA reads TGTGCCAGCAGCCTCCGACAGGGGCGGTCCTCGGATGAGCAGTTCTTC. Translated: CASSLRQGRSSDEQFF.

The chain is built from TRBV27 and TRBJ2-3; 12 bases map to TRBD2. Germline-derived CDR1 and CDR2 are MNHEY and SMNVEV (reference sequence). The V gene end was trimmed by 6 bases and the J gene end by 5 bases; junction bases not matched to a gene: 6. There are 15 residues in the CDR3. CDR3 in DNA: TGTGCCAGCAGCCCCGGACTAGCGGGGATAGATACGCAGTATTTT. Its translation is CASSPGLAGIDTQYF.

This sequence joins TRBV7-2 and TRBJ2-3; a possible D gene is TRBD1 (5 bases). Trimming took off 1 base at V and 2 bases at J, with 16 bases between the two ends. There are 17 residues in the CDR3. Germline loops: CDR1 SGHTA, CDR2 FQGNSA. CDR3 loop: CASSLGWSGSYTDTQYF. As DNA, the CDR3 is TGTGCCAGCAGCTTAGGGTGGTCAGGGTCTTACACAGATACGCAGTATTTT.

The genes are TRBV6-2 or TRBV6-3 and TRBJ1-2, with 11 bases identical to TRBD1. Germline CDR1 is MNHEY and CDR2 is SVGEGT. V shed 5 bases, J shed 4 bases, and the junction held 9 bases outside the gene matches. The length of the CDR3 is 16 residues. The CDR3 nucleotides read TGTGCCAGCAGTAAGCCGGGACAGGGGGGACCCTATGGCTACACCTTC. Translating it yields CASSKPGQGGPYGYTF.

The chain couples TRBV5-4 to TRBJ1-6, with D possibly being TRBD1 (5 bases). The CDR3 consists of 16 residues. Germline V lookup: CDR1 SGHNT, CDR2 YYREEE (reference sequence). The V and J ends lost 0 bases and 4 bases respectively, with 11 bases between them. CDR3 protein: CASSLEGQVYNSPLHF. The CDR3 nucleotides read TGTGCCAGCAGCTTGGAGGGGCAGGTGTATAATTCACCCCTCCACTTT.

There are a few counts of this clone. Other DNA sequences in the sample encode the same CDR3. The CDR3 region is CASSLTGELFF. DNA for the CDR3: TGTGCCAGCAGTCTTACCGGGGAGCTGTTTTTT. J is TRBJ2-2 and V is TRBV7-3; D not resolved. The CDR3 sequence is 11 residues long. V lost 6 bases, J lost 5 bases, and 4 bases lay in between. Germline V lookup: CDR1 SGHTA, CDR2 FQGTGA. The full variable domain, with the rest looked up from reference TRBV7-3 and TRBJ2-2, is GAGVSQTPSNKVTEKGKYVELRCDPISGHTALYWYRQSLGQGPEFLIYFQGTGAADDSGLPNDRFFAVRPEGSVSTLKIQRTERGDSAVYLCASSLTGELFFGEGSRLTVL.

V and J are TRBV2 and TRBJ1-1; D gene uncertain. Germline V lookup: CDR1 SNHLY, CDR2 FYNNEI. The length of the CDR3 is 14 residues. V was trimmed by 9 bases and J by 10 bases, leaving 24 bases between them. CDR3 region: CASPKAGSALVAFF. The DNA for the CDR3 is TGTGCCAGTCCTAAAGCGGGGAGCGCTCTGGTAGCTTTCTTT.

The CDR3 sequence: CASFTGQGVNQPQHF. In DNA form, the CDR3 reads TGTGCCAGCTTCACCGGACAGGGGGTAAATCAGCCCCAGCATTTT. This chain joins TRBV19 and TRBJ1-5; 10 nucleotides line up with TRBD1. Germline V lookup: CDR1 LNHDA, CDR2 SQIVND (reference sequence). The CDR3 is 15 residues long. V lost 9 bases, J lost 4 bases, and 9 bases stayed unmatched.

This clone was recorded a few times. This chain joins TRBV4-2 and TRBJ1-5; D gene ambiguous. V was shortened by 1 base and J by 5 bases, with 9 bases between the two germline ends. The CDR3 totals 14 residues. Germline V gives CDR1 LGHNA, CDR2 YNFKEQ. CDR3 sequence reads: CASSQGHTYQPQHF. CDR3 in DNA: TGTGCCAGCAGCCAAGGACACACCTATCAGCCCCAGCATTTT.

The CDR3 is CATTRPLNEKLFF. The CDR3 nucleotides read TGTGCCACCACTAGACCCCTTAATGAAAAACTGTTTTTT. The gene calls are TRBV28 and TRBJ1-4, with D hard to call. Germline V gene data show CDR1 as MDHEN and CDR2 as SYDVKM. This CDR3 comprises 13 residues. Trimming pared 10 bases from V and 4 bases from J, leaving 13 bases between.

The chain combines TRBV6-2 or TRBV6-3 with TRBJ1-2; TRBD1 agrees at 9 bases. Germline loops: CDR1 MNHEY, CDR2 SVGEGT. There are 18 residues in the CDR3. The ends lost 1 base at V and 4 bases at J; junction bases unmatched: 13. Here the CDR3 reads CASSYYLTWDREGYGYTF. CDR3 coding DNA: TGTGCCAGCAGTTACTACCTAACCTGGGACAGGGAAGGCTATGGCTACACCTTC.

This rearrangement joins TRBV19 to TRBJ1-2; D might be TRBD1 (6 bases). The V and J ends lost 3 bases and 3 bases respectively, with 14 bases between them. CDR1 and CDR2 from the germline V gene are LNHDA and SQIVND (reference sequence). This CDR3 comprises 15 residues. Here the CDR3 reads CASSILRDTYYGYTF. CDR3 nucleotides: TGTGCCAGTAGTATTCTCCGGGACACCTACTATGGCTACACCTTC.

The rearrangement links TRBV24-1 to TRBJ2-2; D not certain. CDR3 length equals 15 residues. In germline, CDR1 is KGHDR, CDR2 SFDVKD. Trimming shortened V by 4 bases and J by 1 base, and 9 bases separated the two germline ends. The CDR3 region is CATSEHSRNTGELFF. Written as DNA, the CDR3 is TGTGCCACCAGTGAACATTCACGGAACACCGGGGAGCTGTTTTTT.

This chain joins TRBV9 and TRBJ1-2; D is uncertain. Trimming stripped 1 base from V and 4 bases from J, with 11 bases between. Looked up from germline, CDR1 is SGDLS and CDR2 is YYNGEE. The length of the CDR3 is 14 residues. The CDR3 loop is CASSVFEGGYGYTF. CDR3 sequence (DNA): TGTGCCAGCAGCGTATTCGAGGGAGGCTATGGCTACACCTTC.

The chain links TRBV11-3 to TRBJ1-3; possibly TRBD1 for D (5 bases). Germline CDR1 reads SGHNT; CDR2 reads YENEEA. The V end was cut by 1 base, the J end by 2 bases, with 9 bases between. The CDR3 loop spans 15 amino acids. The CDR3: CASSLGWGPGNTIYF. In nucleotides, the CDR3 is TGTGCCAGCAGCTTAGGATGGGGCCCTGGAAACACCATATATTTT.

This clone was seen just once. The chain couples TRBV18 to TRBJ1-1; 8 nucleotides align to TRBD1. The CDR3 spans 14 residues. V lost 6 bases and J lost 5; bases outside the gene matches: 8. Germline V gives CDR1 KGHSH, CDR2 LQKENI. The CDR3 loop is CASSWGQEGTEAFF. The DNA of the CDR3 is TGTGCCAGCTCCTGGGGACAGGAGGGTACTGAAGCTTTCTTT.